This T cell receptor (beta chain) was profiled in a study of cytomegalovirus exposure and HLA in healthy donors. Germline V gene data show CDR1 as MNHEY and CDR2 as SVGAGI. This CDR3 contains 13 residues. Trimming removed 7 bases from V and 4 bases from J, with 13 bases in between. As for this clone: Its antigen is unidentified.

Study conclusions and caveats: Relative to the approximately 660-donor mean, N-insertions were reportedly fewer in an Asian-associated ancestry cluster in a later analysis.

PCR amplification relied on 60 Vbeta primers (plus 13 Jbeta primers). Assay used: immunoSEQ multiplex PCR; TCRdb lists only in-frame clones, some missing. This listing includes 40,000 to 50,000 clones. Sequencing was performed on PBMCs. The source is a man between 25 and 39 years old in good health and CMV-seronegative. V is TRBV6-5 and J is TRBJ1-1; no clear D gene. In DNA form, the CDR3 reads TGTGCCAGCAATACAGACACCCTCACTGAAGCTTTCTTT. This gives the protein CASNTDTLTEAFF.